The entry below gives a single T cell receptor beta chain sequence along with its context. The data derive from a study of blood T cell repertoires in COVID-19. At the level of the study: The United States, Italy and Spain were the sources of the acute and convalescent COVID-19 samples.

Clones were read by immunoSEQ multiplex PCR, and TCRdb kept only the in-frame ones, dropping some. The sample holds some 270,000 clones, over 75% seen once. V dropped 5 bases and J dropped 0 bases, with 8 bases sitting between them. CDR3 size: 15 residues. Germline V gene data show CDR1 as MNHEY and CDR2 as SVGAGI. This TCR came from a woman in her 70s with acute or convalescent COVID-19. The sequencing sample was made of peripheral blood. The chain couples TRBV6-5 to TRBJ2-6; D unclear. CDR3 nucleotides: TGTGCCAGCAGTCCCCAGGTCTCTGGGGCCAACGTCCTGACTTTC. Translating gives CASSPQVSGANVLTF.